Sequencing of this TCR beta chain was carried out in a study of CD8 T cells in ankylosing spondylitis. This clonotype was seen a few times. Its antigen is not known. General study points: Seemingly characteristic of ankylosing spondylitis blood was a TCR beta motif consisting of about 8 highly homologous variants.

MiXCR was run by TCRdb on the 5' RACE reads, yielding one entry per CDR3 protein. The data show under 550,000 distinct CDR3 sequences, with 25% to 30% seen just once and approximately 1% held by the top ten. Material for sequencing was blood, either unsorted or a sorted T cell fraction (not recorded which). The clonotype comes from a male donor with ankylosing spondylitis.

In nucleotides, the CDR3 is TGTGCCTGGTTTTGGGGGCGCTTTTCCACTGAAGCTTTCTTT. As protein: CAWFWGRFSTEAFF. The chain uses TRBV30 and TRBJ1-1; maybe TRBD1 (6 bases). The CDR3 is made up of 14 amino acids. Trimming left V 5 bases short and J 4 bases short, with 17 bases between. CDR1 is GTSNPN and CDR2 is SVGIG in the germline V gene (reference sequence).